Shown below are 29 T cell receptor beta chains from a single sample sequenced in a study of blood T cell repertoires in COVID-19 (dated by TCRdb to 2020 to 2022). The library was made by the immunoSEQ multiplex PCR assay. Here the immuneACCESS table is served through TCRdb, limited to in-frame sequences with V and J called. Missing clones are a known gap in these copies; in checked studies unresolved V genes cover under half, and the rest lacks a known reason. This sample gives 200,000 to 300,000 clones in total; under 90% of them show up just once. The ten largest clones capture 4.2% of the sample. Sequenced material: peripheral blood. The receptor set was obtained from a man aged 55 to 69 with acute or convalescent COVID-19.

This clone was detected only once. This chain joins TRBV9 and TRBJ1-1, with no clear D. Looked up from germline, CDR1 is SGDLS and CDR2 is YYNGEE. The CDR3 contains 14 residues. Trimming removed 3 bases at V and 3 bases at J, with 12 bases between. As DNA, the CDR3 is TGTGCCAGCAGCGGACCTAACGCGGACACTGAAGCTTTCTTT. Its protein is CASSGPNADTEAFF.

The V and J genes are TRBV4-2 and TRBJ2-7, with 7 bases identical to TRBD1. With V trimmed by 6 bases and J by 0 bases, 5 bases remained unmatched. The CDR3 has 14 amino acids. CDR1 LGHNA and CDR2 YNFKEQ come from the germline V gene. The CDR3 region is CASRRDSISYEQYF. The CDR3, as DNA: TGTGCCAGCAGGAGGGACAGCATCTCCTACGAGCAGTACTTC.

The V call is TRBV7-9, the J call TRBJ1-3; maybe TRBD1 (6 bases). The CDR3 is 13 residues long. Trimming cost V 6 bases and J 9 bases, with 15 bases left between them. Germline lookup yields CDR1 SEHNR and CDR2 FQNEAQ (reference sequence). The CDR3 sequence: CASSFGTTLTIYF. The CDR3 coding sequence is TGTGCCAGCAGTTTCGGGACAACGCTCACCATATATTTT.

J is TRBJ1-6 and V is TRBV6-5; D is unclear. There are 13 residues in the CDR3. Trimming took off 9 bases at V and 0 bases at J, with 6 bases between the two ends. Germline values: CDR1 MNHEY, CDR2 SVGAGI. The CDR3 DNA is TGTGCCAGTCACGGCTCCTATAATTCACCCCTCCACTTT. Amino acids: CASHGSYNSPLHF.

The DNA of the CDR3 is TGTGCCAGCAGTGAGTGGCGGGAGCTCAATGAGCAGTTCTTC. Protein: CASSEWRELNEQFF. This rearrangement joins TRBV6-1 to TRBJ2-1, with 7 positions matching TRBD2. The CDR3 is 14 residues long. Germline assignment: CDR1 MNHNS and CDR2 SASEGT. Unmatched junction bases numbered 5, after V lost 3 bases and J lost 6 bases.

The J gene is TRBJ2-2, the V gene TRBV10-3; 8 bases are shared with TRBD1. From germline, CDR1 is ENHRY and CDR2 SYGVKD. J lost 2 bases, V lost 4 bases, and 6 bases had no gene match. The CDR3 totals 16 residues. CDR3 region: CAISVGTGANTGELFF. CDR3 nucleotide sequence: TGTGCCATCAGTGTAGGGACAGGAGCAAACACCGGGGAGCTGTTTTTT.

This clone has only one observation. The J gene is TRBJ1-5, the V gene TRBV18; D gene ambiguous. Looked up from germline, CDR1 is KGHSH and CDR2 is LQKENI. There are 13 residues in the CDR3. CDR3 region: CAARALLNQPQHF. The DNA for the CDR3 is TGTGCTGCGCGCGCTCTCCTGAATCAGCCCCAGCATTTT.

This clone was detected only once. The chain joins TRBV18 to TRBJ1-1, with a tentative D call TRBD1 (6 bases). Between the trimmed V and J ends, which lost 8 bases and 0 bases, there was a span of 10 bases. CDR3 size: 13 residues. Germline V lookup: CDR1 KGHSH, CDR2 LQKENI. The CDR3 nucleotides read TGTGCCAGCCAGGGACAAATGAACACTGAAGCTTTCTTT. Residues: CASQGQMNTEAFF.

V gene TRBV10-2 combines with J gene TRBJ2-7; 7 bases align to TRBD2. CDR3 length: 15 residues. J lost 3 bases, V lost 0 bases, and 5 bases had no gene match. From germline, CDR1 is WSHSY and CDR2 SAAADI. The CDR3 DNA follows: TGCGCCAGCAGTGAGTCAGGGACTATACGCTACGAGCAGTACTTC. Translating gives CASSESGTIRYEQYF.

V gene TRBV9 combines with J gene TRBJ1-3; 7 bases are shared with TRBD1. J gave up 0 bases and V 0 bases, and 9 bases lay outside the gene matches. The CDR3 consists of 18 residues. Germline CDR1 and CDR2: SGDLS and YYNGEE. The DNA for the CDR3 is TGTGCCAGCAGCGTAGGTCTCCCGGACAGGTTCTCTGGAAACACCATATATTTT. It encodes CASSVGLPDRFSGNTIYF.

V is TRBV18 and J is TRBJ2-7, with D unresolved. The germline V and J ends were trimmed by 1 base and 2 bases, with 9 bases remaining between them. This CDR3 has 14 residues. Germline-derived CDR1 and CDR2 are KGHSH and LQKENI. The CDR3 DNA follows: TGTGCCAGCTCACCACGTGGCAGGACCTACGAGCAGTACTTC. This sequence encodes CASSPRGRTYEQYF.

This clone was found a few times. The CDR3 sequence: CASSQGQGSTEAFF. CDR3 bases: TGCGCCAGCAGCCAGGGACAGGGGTCCACTGAAGCTTTCTTT. This sequence joins TRBV5-1 and TRBJ1-1; TRBD1 agrees at 10 bases. Germline V gene data show CDR1 as SGHRS and CDR2 as YFSETQ. V lost 4 bases, J lost 4 bases, and 4 bases stayed unmatched. This CDR3 is built from 14 residues.

This clone was seen only once. CDR3 protein: CASSLERLAGGSYNEQFF. CDR3 DNA sequence: TGTGCCAGCAGCTTAGAGAGACTAGCGGGAGGATCTTACAATGAGCAGTTCTTC. This rearrangement joins TRBV7-8 to TRBJ2-1, with 13 bases aligning to TRBD2. This CDR3 is 18 amino acids long. V gave up 1 base and J gave up 4 bases; unmatched junction bases: 7. Germline V gene lookup returns CDR1 SGHVS and CDR2 FQNEAQ.

The V call is TRBV4-3, the J call TRBJ2-1; 9 bases are shared with TRBD2. Per the germline V gene, CDR1 is LGHNA and CDR2 is YSLEER. The CDR3 has 15 amino acids. Unmatched junction bases numbered 6, after V lost 2 bases and J lost 7 bases. Here the CDR3 reads CASSQLAGTGNEQFF. The CDR3 bases are TGCGCCAGCAGCCAACTAGCGGGAACGGGTAATGAGCAGTTCTTC.

This rearrangement joins TRBV11-2 to TRBJ2-3, with D possibly being TRBD2 (6 bases). The CDR3 extends over 16 amino acids. CDR1 and CDR2 from the germline V gene are SGHAT and FQNNGV. Trimming took off 5 bases at V and 0 bases at J, with 15 bases between the two ends. CDR3 in amino acids: CASSGLWRGSTDTQYF. CDR3 DNA sequence: TGTGCCAGCAGCGGCCTGTGGAGGGGAAGCACAGATACGCAGTATTTT.

The V gene is TRBV28, the J gene TRBJ2-7; the D gene is possibly TRBD2 (5 bases). V lost 5 bases to trimming and J lost 5 bases, with 16 bases between them. The CDR3 loop spans 14 amino acids. Germline-derived CDR1 and CDR2 are MDHEN and SYDVKM. CDR3 loop: CASSPRPLRDEQYF. The CDR3 DNA sequence: TGTGCCAGCAGTCCTAGGCCCCTGAGGGACGAGCAGTACTTC.

The V and J genes are TRBV5-6 and TRBJ2-5; 7 positions agree with TRBD1. Unmatched junction bases numbered 4, after V lost 4 bases and J lost 1 base. This CDR3 spans 14 amino acids. Germline-derived CDR1 and CDR2 are SGHDT and YYEEEE. The CDR3 here is CASSATGVQETQYF. CDR3 DNA sequence: TGTGCCAGCAGCGCAACAGGGGTCCAAGAGACCCAGTACTTC.

J is TRBJ1-5 and V is TRBV30; D uncertain. V lost 4 bases and J 0 bases, leaving 10 bases between the germline ends. The V gene's germline CDR1 is GTSNPN and CDR2 SVGIG (reference sequence). The CDR3 is 14 amino acids. The CDR3, as DNA: TGTGCCTGGAAACAGCCCTATAGCAATCAGCCCCAGCATTTT. It codes for CAWKQPYSNQPQHF.

This sequence joins TRBV10-3 and TRBJ1-2, with D tentatively TRBD1 (6 bases). CDR1 and CDR2 from the germline V gene are ENHRY and SYGVKD. V was trimmed by 6 bases and J by 1 base, leaving 9 bases between them. The CDR3 consists of 13 residues. CDR3 sequence reads: CAISEQGNYGYTF. In nucleotides, the CDR3 is TGTGCCATCAGCGAACAGGGTAACTATGGCTACACCTTC.

CDR3 bases: TGCAGCGCCGAGAATCCCACAGATACGCAGTATTTT. Its protein is CSAENPTDTQYF. V is TRBV29-1 and J is TRBJ2-3; no definite D call. Germline-derived CDR1 and CDR2 are SQVTM and ANQGSEA. Between the trimmed V and J ends, which lost 7 bases and 2 bases, there was a span of 10 bases. There are 12 residues in the CDR3.

This sequence joins TRBV2 and TRBJ1-1, with 11 bases aligning to TRBD1. The length of the CDR3 is 14 residues. The V segment lost 5 bases and the J segment 5 bases; nucleotides outside the gene matches: 4. Per the germline V gene, CDR1 is SNHLY and CDR2 is FYNNEI. DNA of the CDR3: TGTGCCAGCAGTAGGACAGGGGGCGATACTGAAGCTTTCTTT. It translates to CASSRTGGDTEAFF.

A few counts support this clone. The rearrangement joins TRBV28 to TRBJ2-7; 9 bases match TRBD2. The CDR3 has 14 amino acids. V shed 5 bases and J 0 bases; nucleotides not matched to a gene: 2. Per the germline V gene, CDR1 is MDHEN and CDR2 is SYDVKM. The CDR3 loop reads CASSPSGVSYEQYF. DNA of the CDR3: TGTGCCAGCAGTCCTAGCGGGGTCTCCTACGAGCAGTACTTC.

The rearrangement uses TRBV28 and TRBJ2-7, with TRBD1 as a possible D gene (6 bases). V gave up 4 bases and J gave up 3 bases, with 13 bases separating them. Germline values: CDR1 MDHEN, CDR2 SYDVKM. The CDR3 length is 14 residues. Here the CDR3 DNA reads TGTGCCAGCAGTTCACAGGGATCCAACTACGAGCAGTACTTC. This gives the protein CASSSQGSNYEQYF. Full variable domain (remainder filled in from reference TRBV28 and TRBJ2-7): DVKVTQSSRYLVKRTGEKVFLECVQDMDHENMFWYRQDPGLGLRLIYFSYDVKMKEKGDIPEGYSVSREKKERFSLILESASTNQTSMYLCASSSQGSNYEQYFGPGTRLTVT.

The chain recombines TRBV4-1 with TRBJ2-7, with D maybe TRBD1 (6 bases). Germline V gene data show CDR1 as MGHRA and CDR2 as YSYEKL. The length of the CDR3 is 16 residues. Deletions cut 1 base from V and 0 bases from J, with 13 bases between. The CDR3, as DNA: TGCGCCAGCAGCCAAGTGTCAACAGGGAGCTCCTACGAGCAGTACTTC. It translates to CASSQVSTGSSYEQYF.

This rearrangement joins TRBV5-6 to TRBJ1-2, with TRBD1 as a possible D gene (6 bases). The germline CDR1 and CDR2 sequences are SGHDT and YYEEEE. The V gene lost 3 bases and the J gene lost 4 bases, with 10 bases spanning the gap. The CDR3 covers 13 residues. CDR3 in DNA: TGTGCCAGCAGCTCCGGACAGCCCTATGGCTACACCTTC. Its protein product is CASSSGQPYGYTF.

CDR3 nucleotides: TGTGCCAGTACGAAGTCCGGTCGGGCTTTCTTT. It codes for CASTKSGRAFF. The J gene is TRBJ1-1, the V gene TRBV19; no firm D call. From germline, CDR1 is LNHDA and CDR2 SQIVND (reference sequence). The CDR3 is 11 residues long. V shed 7 bases and J shed 11 bases, with 14 bases lying between them.

The chain joins TRBV5-4 to TRBJ1-1; D perhaps matches TRBD1 (5 bases). Germline CDR1 and CDR2: SGHNT and YYREEE (reference sequence). V lost 4 bases to trimming and J lost 7 bases, with 17 bases between them. The CDR3 is made up of 14 amino acids. The CDR3 spells CASSARRQFREAFF. The CDR3 bases are TGTGCCAGCAGCGCCAGGAGACAGTTCCGTGAAGCTTTCTTT. The full variable domain, rest sourced from reference TRBV5-4 and TRBJ1-1, is ETGVTQSPTHLIKTRGQQVTLRCSSQSGHNTVSWYQQALGQGPQFIFQYYREEENGRGNFPPRFSGLQFPNYSSELNVNALELDDSALYLCASSARRQFREAFFGQGTRLTVV.

This clone appeared a few times. J is TRBJ2-7 and V is TRBV21-1; the DNA was not used to check the table's D call, TRBD1. TRBV21-1 counts as a pseudogene. CDR3 size: 15 residues. CDR3 residues: CASIRRQGLKREQYF. CDR3 coding DNA: TGTGCCAGCATCCGGAGACAGGGGCTAAAGCGCGAGCAGTACTTC.

This chain joins TRBV4-1 and TRBJ2-7; TRBD1 might be the D (6 bases). This CDR3 contains 19 residues. The V end was cut by 4 bases, the J end by 2 bases, with 27 bases between. CDR1 is MGHRA, CDR2 YSYEKL, per germline. This chain's CDR3 is CASSLPTHPNRVITYEQYF. Here the CDR3 DNA reads TGCGCCAGCAGCCTCCCCACACACCCAAACAGGGTAATAACCTACGAGCAGTACTTC.